This paragraph reports one T cell receptor (beta chain). Its antigen is unidentified. Allogeneic regulatory or mature dendritic cells were co-cultured for under six days with CFSE-labeled sorted T cells at 1:10. Germline V gene lookup returns CDR1 MDHEN and CDR2 SYDVKM. CDR3 size: 12 residues. Trimming pared 6 bases from V and 0 bases from J, leaving 3 bases between. The data stem from a study of regulatory dendritic cells for organ transplantation. TCRdb's copy holds only in-frame clones and misses some; the assay was immunoSEQ multiplex PCR. This sample yields 20,000 to 25,000 clones, of which 85% are seen a single time; over 0.25% belongs to the top ten.

The source is a human donor in good health. Sequenced sample: naive CD4+ T cells from blood cultured with dendritic cells. Subset given: CD45RA+ naive T cells. J is TRBJ2-1 and V is TRBV28, with D unclear. The CDR3 DNA sequence: TGTGCCAGCAGCTACTCCTACAATGAGCAGTTCTTC. Translation: CASSYSYNEQFF.